This T cell receptor beta chain stems from a study of cytomegalovirus exposure and HLA in healthy donors (dated by TCRdb to about 2017). Looking at the study overall: According to an earlier analysis of 587 of the donors, roughly 180 million T cells yielded 90 million to 130 million unique TCR beta sequences and roughly 280 Gb of sequence data. An early release covering roughly 640 HLA-typed donors comprised approximately 300 gigabases of sequencing data and roughly 85 million unique TCR sequences. The genetic ancestry cluster associated with self-reported Caucasian donors included roughly four fifths of the roughly 380 genotyped donors. The study aimed to test whether signatures of past pathogen exposure could be identified by cataloging public T cell receptors. Using immunosequencing, the study profiled T cell repertoires from around 680 subjects and related those repertoires to cytomegalovirus serostatus. Besides the first cohort of roughly 700 subjects, a separate validation cohort made up of over a hundred different subjects was used. To predict cytomegalovirus infection status, the study brought together high-throughput TCR immunosequencing, statistical association of individual TCRs with disease status, and machine learning. A later analysis re-analyzed previously published TCR beta repertoires from approximately 700 donors and added high-resolution HLA genotyping to study TCR occurrence patterns. In the later analysis, no new phenotypic data were used to find candidate immune exposures; instead, reliance was placed on TCR beta sequences and their occurrence across donors. To decide whether each TCR beta V gene segment behaved as functional or pseudogenic, an earlier analysis of some 540 of the donors relied on high-throughput TCR beta sequencing. Donor age, sex, ethnicity and CMV serostatus were collected together with the repertoire data. Genome-wide SNP genotypes for about 65% of the 666 donors were used in a later genetic analysis, which treated that subset as a discovery cohort. All discovery cohort repertoires had been generated using a single sequencing platform. Both class I and class II loci were covered by HLA typing, at four-digit resolution. Typing coverage varied by locus: roughly 629-640 donors for A, B, C, DRB1 and DQB1; under 550 for DQA1; nearly 610 for DPA1; some 470 for DPB1. A handful of DR-DQ haplotypes were treated as single units for association and clustering because of strong linkage in the cohort. Across 300 to 400 genotyped donors of the cohort, an average of about 250,000 unique TCR beta nucleotide sequences per donor were sequenced, and roughly a sixth of those sequences were non-productive.

What the research found in general, with its limitations: Some IMGT-functional V segments, including TRBV6-2 and TRBV6-3, could not be told apart with the 87-base-pair reads, so those segments were excluded. In vitro tests confirmed that three of the cytomegalovirus-associated TCR beta chains recognize cytomegalovirus antigens. The classifier was reported to diagnose cytomegalovirus status with high specificity and sensitivity in both the original cohort and the validation cohort. An earlier analysis of 450 to 750 of the donors showed that most TCR beta V segments appeared in productive rearrangements either about 87% or about 30% of the time, which broadly matched IMGT annotations. Roughly uniform sequencing depth across donors was assumed in presence/absence analyses, although this assumption may not hold. In a later genetic analysis, a missense DCLRE1C variant was associated with V-gene and J-gene trimming of TCR beta chains, and the association was replicated in an independent cohort. A cluster of highly shared sequence variants was judged likely to represent a technical artifact of the sequencing pipeline. Most CMV-associated TCR beta chains appeared to be HLA-restricted in a later analysis, and the HLA associations seemed to be driven largely by CMV exposure. While some public TCRs were present in many individuals, most TCR sequences turned up only very rarely across donors. In this cohort, only TCR beta chains were sequenced, and detectable features were limited by the absence of alpha or paired-chain data. Linkage disequilibrium might explain the correlated functional status among segregating V segments, but an unknown experimental factor could not be ruled out. The authors suggested that the approach could potentially be generalized to other disease states and immunological phenotypes. A later analysis found that TCR association rates varied across HLA loci, with DRB1 alleles showing the most associated TCRs and HLA-C alleles the fewest. A later analysis found that HLA-associated TCR beta chains were more clonally expanded and had lower generation probabilities than equally common non-associated chains. A further reported finding was that TCR beta sequences accurately predicted the HLA-A and HLA-B alleles for most subjects in the first cohort. At a false discovery rate of 0.05, a later analysis linked 15,000 to 20,000 TCR beta sequences to specific HLA alleles. The earlier analysis of nearly 600 of the donors excluded roughly 17 rarely observed V segments, including chromosome 9 orphons, because counts were too low. Strong co-occurrence of HLA alleles, especially DR and DQ, made assigning TCR associations to individual alleles difficult. Because some donors lacked HLA typing at each locus, the association tests relied only on the typed subset. CMV serostatus was the only immune exposure information available for the cohort. A total of 150 or so TCR beta chains were listed by the study as associated with cytomegalovirus. According to a later analysis, parvovirus B19, influenza, CMV and Epstein-Barr virus appeared linked to several top co-occurrence clusters. Compared with the roughly 700-donor mean, donors in an Asian-associated ancestry cluster had fewer N-insertions in productive TCRs, according to a later genetic analysis.

Library generation was performed with the immunoSEQ multiplex PCR assay. For the multiplex PCR, a mixture combining 60 forward primers for TCR Vbeta segments and 13 reverse primers for TCR Jbeta segments was used. A multiplex PCR assay on genomic DNA amplified the CDR3 region of rearranged TCR beta genes. The amplified TCR beta libraries were sequenced on the Illumina HiSeq System as 87-base-pair reads. For the original study's pipeline: A later analysis tallied roughly 80 million unique TCR beta chains across the 666 repertoires, and 10 million to 11 million of those chains were shared by two or more donors. A nearest-neighbor algorithm error-corrected the raw reads and collapsed the reads into unique sequences, merging closely related sequences to remove PCR and sequencing errors. CDR3 sequences were aligned to IMGT reference sequences to assign V, D and J gene segments. Each retained sequence needed at least a six-nucleotide match to both a V gene segment and a J gene segment. Rearrangements were classified as productive when the CDR3 lacked stop codons and remained in frame with V and J, and all other rearrangements were classified as non-productive. Following IMGT convention, CDR3 was defined as the stretch from the second conserved V-encoded cysteine to the conserved J-encoded phenylalanine. The earlier analysis of about 610 of the donors excluded sequences that lacked an unambiguous match to a single V gene segment. In an earlier analysis of roughly 600 of the donors, a V segment was called functional when productive rearrangements were above 56.7%, and segregating when the standard deviation between donors exceeded 5%. To diagnose cytomegalovirus status from the catalog of TCR beta chain sequences, a statistical classification framework was built. In a later analysis, V and J genes were assigned by comparing TCR nucleotide sequences against IMGT/GENE-DB human TR gene sequences. A later analysis assigned CDR3 sequences and most-parsimonious VDJ recombination scenarios with the TCRdist pipeline. In a later analysis, each TCR beta chain was defined by its CDR3 amino acid sequence together with its V-gene family, and reads without a unique V-gene family were excluded. As a way to deal with suspected cross-contamination and a sequencing artifact, a later analysis dropped 450 to 600 nucleotide sequences that were highly shared and had low generation probability. In a later analysis, a clonal expansion index was calculated for each public chain from normalized within-repertoire ranks of inferred template counts. Generation probabilities in a later analysis came from a VDJ recombination model fitted to out-of-frame rearrangements, and those results were checked against IGoR. Hypergeometric tests were used in a later analysis to score TCR-TCR, TCR-HLA and TCR-CMV co-occurrence, with a repertoire-size bias correction applied to the TCR pairs. In a later analysis, false discovery rates were estimated by permuting HLA or CMV assignments 20 times. In a later analysis, co-occurring TCRs were grouped using DBSCAN, with TCRdist sequence similarity added in when clustering inside HLA-allele-positive subsets. For co-occurrence clustering, repertoires with fewer than 30,000 or more than 120,000 public chains were excluded, along with a handful of repertoires with anomalous nucleotide sharing. TCRdb provides this immuneACCESS table in a form limited to in-frame rearrangements. Some clones are lacking; in checked studies, under half of them reflect an unresolved V gene, and why the rest are absent is not known. V and J calls and clone size are as listed in that table; D and trimming were resolved from the DNA. In this sample the table shows about 110,000 clones, around 76% of which occur a single time. The ten largest make up roughly 2.5% of the sample.

The cohort was made up of hundreds of healthy bone marrow donors. At the time of sampling, all cohort members were nominally healthy, though unrecorded immune exposures were likely present. The donor was CMV seropositive and belonged to the group of a few hundred seropositive cohort members. A peripheral blood sample was provided by each donor, and peripheral blood mononuclear cells were used for TCR beta sequencing. Genomic DNA was extracted from the blood cell samples with the Qiagen DNeasy Blood Extraction Kit. Spanning cysteine to phenylalanine, the CDR3 consists of 15 amino acids. Solely the CDR3 DNA is kept, with 45 bases framed from the first base. Trimming accounts for 4 bases at V and 2 bases at J, while the number of junction bases matched to no gene is 5. Sequences SGHRS (CDR1) and YFSETQ (CDR2) are obtained from the germline V gene. A note on this clone: Its antigen remains unidentified. Base quality data are lacking; no much larger clone is found one base away.

The sample comprised PBMCs. The rearranged chain carries TRBV5-1 and TRBJ1-4; TRBD1 fits 7 bases in the junction. The receptor comes from a man aged 25 to 40 in good health and CMV-seropositive. The DNA sequence is TGCGCCAGCAGCCCCAGAGGGGGCACTAATGAAAAACTGTTTTTT. Its translation is CASSPRGGTNEKLFF.